The 21 T cell receptor beta chains given below trace back to one sample, sequenced in a study of cytomegalovirus exposure and HLA in healthy donors. The PCR employed 60 Vbeta primers together with 13 Jbeta primers. Only in-frame clones appear in the TCRdb table, and some are missing; sequencing was by immunoSEQ multiplex PCR. This repertoire shows about 110,000 clones, more than 65% found once; its top ten account for roughly 0.9%. What was sequenced was PBMCs. Receptors were obtained from a woman aged 25 to 39 in good health and CMV-seronegative.

The chain employs TRBV6-1 and TRBJ1-2; D may be TRBD1 (6 bases). The CDR3 is 13 amino acids. Trimming removed 9 bases from V and 5 bases from J, with 16 bases in between. Germline-derived CDR1 and CDR2 are MNHNS and SASEGT. The CDR3 DNA is TGTGCCAGTCGACAGGTCCAGATGTATGGCTACACCTTC. It codes for CASRQVQMYGYTF.

This clone has more than one count but fewer than ten. V is TRBV18 and J is TRBJ2-5; no firm D call. CDR1 KGHSH and CDR2 LQKENI come from the germline V gene. Between the trimmed V and J ends, which lost 6 bases and 4 bases, there was a span of 15 bases. The CDR3 covers 14 residues. The CDR3 bases are TGTGCCAGCTCGCAACTACCTCTTGGAGAGACCCAGTACTTC. It encodes CASSQLPLGETQYF.

This sequence joins TRBV5-1 and TRBJ2-7; TRBD2 might be the D (6 bases). The V end lost 0 bases, the J end lost 0 bases, and 13 bases lay between the germline ends. Germline CDR1 reads SGHRS; CDR2 reads YFSETQ. The CDR3 is 16 residues long. This chain's CDR3 is CASSLAGTGTSYEQYF. The CDR3 DNA is TGCGCCAGCAGCTTGGCTGGGACTGGGACCTCCTACGAGCAGTACTTC.

The chain joins TRBV5-4 to TRBJ1-1; a weak D match, TRBD1 (5 bases). Trimming took 10 bases from V and 3 from J, leaving 13 bases between them. CDR3 length: 12 residues. Germline V gene sequence: CDR1 SGHNT, CDR2 YYREEE (reference sequence). The CDR3 DNA sequence: TGTGCCGGGAGTTGGGGGGACACTGAAGCTTTCTTT. It translates to CAGSWGDTEAFF.

This clone turned up a few times. The rearrangement uses TRBV6-1 and TRBJ2-1; D is undetermined. This CDR3 has 12 residues. Germline lookup yields CDR1 MNHNS and CDR2 SASEGT. V dropped 5 bases and J dropped 6 bases, with 8 bases sitting between them. CDR3 in DNA: TGTGCCAGCAGTCTTAGCATCAATGAGCAGTTCTTC. Amino acid sequence: CASSLSINEQFF.

The chain carries TRBV5-1 and TRBJ1-5, with D hard to call. Looked up from germline, CDR1 is SGHRS and CDR2 is YFSETQ. This CDR3 contains 13 residues. Trimming stripped 4 bases from V and 5 bases from J, with 10 bases between. The CDR3 here is CASSPNGDQPQHF. The CDR3, as DNA: TGCGCCAGCAGCCCAAACGGGGATCAGCCCCAGCATTTT.

The chain joins TRBV7-9 to TRBJ1-5; D not resolved. Germline CDR1 and CDR2: SEHNR and FQNEAQ (reference sequence). The CDR3 has 13 amino acids. The ends were cut back, 6 bases at V and 3 bases at J, with 9 bases in the middle. CDR3 sequence: CASSPDFNQPQHF. In DNA, the CDR3 is TGTGCCAGCAGTCCCGACTTCAATCAGCCCCAGCATTTT.

V usage is TRBV14 and J usage is TRBJ2-1; TRBD1 is a possible D gene (5 bases). The V gene lost 4 bases and the J gene lost 9 bases, with 13 bases spanning the gap. The CDR3 length is 13 residues. Germline CDR1 reads SGHDN; CDR2 reads FVKESK. CDR3 bases: TGTGCCAGCAGCCCCCGGCGTCAGGGTGAGCAGTTCTTC. Translation: CASSPRRQGEQFF.

The chain combines TRBV6-7 with TRBJ1-5; no definite D call. TRBV6-7 is an ORF, with its function uncertain. This CDR3 is 18 amino acids long. With 4 bases removed from V and 2 bases from J, the gap between germline ends came to 21 bases. CDR3 sequence (DNA): TGTGCCAGCAGTTCCAACCGGCCCATGGGTGGGCGCAATCAGCCCCAGCATTTT. Protein sequence: CASSSNRPMGGRNQPQHF.

The J gene is TRBJ2-3, the V gene TRBV19; the D is unclear. Trimming removed 5 bases from V and 2 bases from J, with 8 bases in between. This CDR3 spans 13 amino acids. Germline V gene data show CDR1 as LNHDA and CDR2 as SQIVND (reference sequence). In DNA form, the CDR3 reads TGTGCCAGTAGTCGGAGCTTCACAGATACGCAGTATTTT. Translation: CASSRSFTDTQYF.

The gene calls are TRBV6-5 and TRBJ1-2; TRBD1 is a possible D gene (5 bases). Germline lookup yields CDR1 MNHEY and CDR2 SVGAGI. CDR3 length: 11 residues. Trimming removed 8 bases at V and 2 bases at J, with 6 bases between. The chain's CDR3 is CASGGNYGYTF. CDR3 in DNA: TGTGCCAGCGGGGGGAACTATGGCTACACCTTC.

This chain uses TRBV6-1 with TRBJ1-5, with TRBD1 identical over 10 bases. V lost 7 bases and J lost 5; bases outside the gene matches: 5. Germline V gene data show CDR1 as MNHNS and CDR2 as SASEGT. The CDR3 sequence is 14 residues long. The chain's CDR3 is CASIMTGGDQPQHF. DNA for the CDR3: TGTGCCAGCATAATGACAGGGGGCGATCAGCCCCAGCATTTT.

The chain uses TRBV5-6 and TRBJ1-2; D gene unclear. The germline V gene encodes CDR1 SGHDT and CDR2 YYEEEE. V was cut by 1 base and J by 6 bases, with 10 bases left in between. The CDR3 is 13 residues long. CDR3 in amino acids: CASSLSRSHGYTF. The CDR3 nucleotides read TGTGCCAGCAGCTTGTCCAGGTCCCATGGCTACACCTTC.

The gene calls are TRBV5-5 and TRBJ2-6, with D hard to call. Germline V lookup: CDR1 SGHKS, CDR2 YYEKEE (reference sequence). V shed 1 base and J shed 2 bases, with 4 bases lying between them. The CDR3 contains 14 residues. The CDR3 loop reads CASSLIAGANVLTF. CDR3 sequence (DNA): TGTGCCAGCAGCTTGATAGCTGGGGCCAACGTCCTGACTTTC.

This clone appeared a single time. This chain uses TRBV19 with TRBJ2-1; 12 bases are shared with TRBD2. The trim removed 5 bases at V and 10 bases at J, leaving 3 bases unmatched. The CDR3 runs to 13 residues. CDR1 and CDR2 (germline): LNHDA, SQIVND (reference sequence). The CDR3 nucleotides are TGTGCCAGTAGTCAAACTAGCGGGAGGGAGCAGTTCTTC. Its translation: CASSQTSGREQFF.

This chain uses TRBV7-2 with TRBJ2-7; D unresolved. This CDR3 spans 14 amino acids. Trimming removed 1 base from V and 5 bases from J, with 12 bases in between. Germline V lookup: CDR1 SGHTA, CDR2 FQGNSA. CDR3 residues: CASSLGSFEDEQYF. CDR3 coding DNA: TGTGCCAGCAGCTTAGGGTCTTTTGAGGACGAGCAGTACTTC.

The sample holds a few counts of this clone. The chain joins TRBV27 to TRBJ1-2; tentatively, D is TRBD1 (5 bases). Germline lookup yields CDR1 MNHEY and CDR2 SMNVEV (reference sequence). Trimming removed 2 bases from V and 3 bases from J, with 10 bases in between. The CDR3 consists of 14 residues. CDR3 amino acids: CASSLKGRDYGYTF. CDR3 nucleotide sequence: TGTGCCAGCAGTTTAAAGGGGCGAGACTATGGCTACACCTTC.

This clone was found a few times. The V gene is TRBV6-5, the J gene TRBJ2-3; D is unresolved. The CDR3 extends over 14 amino acids. V was pared by 0 bases and J by 3 bases, with 7 bases between. The germline gives CDR1 MNHEY, CDR2 SVGAGI. The CDR3 spells CASSYSRETDTQYF. In nucleotides, the CDR3 is TGTGCCAGCAGTTACTCGAGAGAGACAGATACGCAGTATTTT.

The chain links TRBV7-2 to TRBJ2-7; TRBD1 agrees at 7 bases. Germline lookup yields CDR1 SGHTA and CDR2 FQGNSA. The CDR3 spans 15 residues. The junction had 9 bases not matched to a gene; V was cut back by 5 bases and J by 2 bases. CDR3 sequence reads: CASSRPGTATYEQYF. In DNA, the CDR3 is TGTGCCAGCAGCCGACCGGGGACAGCCACCTACGAGCAGTACTTC.

This chain joins TRBV6-1 and TRBJ2-7; 10 positions agree with TRBD1. The CDR3 loop spans 15 amino acids. The ends lost 7 bases at V and 3 bases at J; junction bases unmatched: 9. The germline CDR1 and CDR2 sequences are MNHNS and SASEGT. The CDR3: CASTPPGTGVYEQYF. CDR3 bases: TGTGCCAGCACCCCGCCTGGGACAGGGGTCTACGAGCAGTACTTC.

The genes are TRBV6-1 and TRBJ1-2; D not certain. There are 10 residues in the CDR3. The germline V and J ends were trimmed by 6 bases and 6 bases, with 5 bases remaining between them. Germline V gene lookup returns CDR1 MNHNS and CDR2 SASEGT. The CDR3, as DNA: TGTGCCAGCAGGAGAGATGGCTACACCTTC. It yields the protein CASRRDGYTF.